Included here is one TCR beta chain sequence, with context. Its specificity is not known. These data are taken from a study of OX40 agonist ivuxolimab in advanced cancers. Study-level information: Across the patients, intravenous ivuxolimab was delivered every 2 weeks at 0.01 to 10 mg/kg. Checkpoint inhibitors had been given previously to roughly 40% of patients. Whole-study findings and limits: Among some nonresponders, normalized T-cell clonal expansion was also low.

The CDR3 spans 15 residues. Trimming left V 3 bases short and J 5 bases short, with 17 bases between. Germline V gene data show CDR1 as SGDLS and CDR2 as YYNGEE. The protocol was immunoSEQ multiplex PCR, while the TCRdb copy is restricted to in-frame clones and leaves out a portion. Of 55,000 to 70,000 clones listed, 80% are singletons. The starting material was CD4+ or CD8+ T cells sorted from blood, obtained in a trial of the OX40 agonist ivuxolimab. The clonotype was recovered from an adult with an advanced solid tumor such as melanoma, head and neck, liver or kidney cancer. The chain uses TRBV9 and TRBJ2-5; the D call may be TRBD1 or TRBD2 (5 bases each). CDR3 amino acids: CASSDRDVLGETQYF. CDR3 nucleotides: TGTGCCAGCAGCGACCGGGACGTCCTTGGGGAGACCCAGTACTTC.